The 5 T cell receptor beta chains given below trace back to one sample, sequenced in a study of regulatory T cells in long-lasting Graves disease. Libraries of TCR beta came from iRepertoire HTBI primers plus Arm-PCR of CDR3 regions. A single record per CDR3 protein comes from TCRdb applying MiXCR to the multiplex PCR reads. Of approximately 470,000 distinct CDR3 sequences listed, around 15% are singletons. The time point was: newly diagnosed GD, antithyroid drugs for less than 3 months. Researchers made the TCR library from RNA that was extracted from PBMCs. In addition, the sample was reused for a study of T cells in Graves' hyperthyroidism and ophthalmopathy.

The specimen comprised peripheral blood mononuclear cells (PBMCs), sampled at new diagnosis, from a patient treated with antithyroid drugs. The receptors shown here come from a man in his forties or fifties with Graves disease.

This clonotype has a count of ten or more. V gene TRBV5-4 combines with J gene TRBJ2-5; D is unresolved. The CDR3 length is 15 residues. V was shortened by 3 bases and J by 2 bases, with 14 bases between the two germline ends. Looked up from germline, CDR1 is SGHNT and CDR2 is YYREEE (reference sequence). The CDR3 DNA reads TGTGCCAGCAGCTCTCCCTTTGTGGAACAAGAGACCCAGTACTTC. Its translation is CASSSPFVEQETQYF.

As for this clonotype: The missing conserved phenylalanine or tryptophan at the end of this CDR3 makes a read error likely. The genes are TRBV3-1 and TRBJ1-2; maybe TRBD1 (5 bases). There are 15 residues in the CDR3. Trimming removed 3 bases at V and 5 bases at J, with 16 bases between. Germline V gene data show CDR1 as LGHDT and CDR2 as YNNKEL (reference sequence). The CDR3 DNA reads as TGTGCCAGCAGCCAGCCCCGGGCAGGGCTTTATGGCTACACCCTC. Protein: CASSQPRAGLYGYTL.

The table lists this clonotype with many counts. The J gene is TRBJ2-1, the V gene TRBV20-1; TRBD2 matches at 8 bases. CDR1 is DFQATT and CDR2 is SNEGSKA in the germline V gene (reference sequence). Germline trimming cut 0 bases from V and 4 bases from J; bases unmatched to any gene: 8. The CDR3 length is 16 residues. The CDR3 DNA sequence: TGCAGTGCTAGAGAAAAGCCGGGACTAGAGTACAATGAGCAGTTCTTC. As protein: CSAREKPGLEYNEQFF.

This clonotype has ten or more counts. The chain couples TRBV12-3 or TRBV12-4 to TRBJ2-5; 9 bases map to TRBD1. Unmatched junction bases numbered 6, after V lost 5 bases and J lost 5 bases. This CDR3 is built from 14 residues. The chain's CDR3 is CASSLRDRVETQYF. The CDR3 region has the DNA TGTGCCAGCAGTCTCCGGGACAGGGTTGAGACCCAGTACTTC.

This sequence joins TRBV9 and TRBJ2-1; D is unclear. CDR3 length: 15 residues. Deletions cut 3 bases from V and 4 bases from J, with 14 bases between. Germline V gene sequence: CDR1 SGDLS, CDR2 YYNGEE. CDR3 sequence reads: CASSGSLQWYNEQFF. CDR3 nucleotides: TGTGCCAGCAGCGGGAGTTTACAGTGGTACAATGAGCAGTTCTTC.